A selection of T cell receptor beta chains follows, all from one sample in a study of blood T cells in healthy people across ages. Using its own MiXCR run on the 5' RACE reads, TCRdb lists one record per CDR3 protein. The table has roughly 1,300,000 distinct CDR3 sequences, approximately 59% seen once. Sequenced sample: blood. The receptors here all came from a man aged 18-30 years in good health. CDR3s include the opening cysteine and the closing phenylalanine or tryptophan. A D gene is named only where the DNA matches it firmly. Clone size is stated in some rows and not others, as once, few, many or a class when expanded.

V	size	J	D	CDR3	DNA
TRBV4-3	once	TRBJ2-6	TRBD1	CASSQEGTGGVGANVLTF	TGCGCCAGCAGCCAAGAAGGGACAGGGGGCGTTGGGGCCAACGTCCTGACTTTC
TRBV6-2/TRBV6-3	few	TRBJ2-7	-	CASSYSVGSSHEQYF	TGTGCCAGCAGTTACTCGGTTGGGAGTTCCCACGAGCAGTACTTC
TRBV9	-	TRBJ2-7	-	CASSVATGSSYEQYF	TGTGCCAGCAGCGTAGCTACAGGGAGTTCCTACGAGCAGTACTTC
TRBV4-1	-	TRBJ1-2	-	CVSSQDIREDYGYTF	TGCGTCAGCAGCCAAGATATTCGGGAAGACTATGGCTACACCTTC
TRBV12-3/TRBV12-4	-	TRBJ1-4	TRBD1	CASSPLRGRGEKLFF	TGTGCCAGCAGTCCACTCAGGGGGCGCGGTGAAAAACTGTTTTTT
TRBV27	few	TRBJ1-1	-	CASSLIGKNTEAFF	TGTGCCAGCAGTTTGATAGGAAAGAACACTGAAGCTTTCTTT
TRBV29-1	few	TRBJ2-5	TRBD1	CSVEDSWGQWQETQYF	TGCAGCGTTGAAGATAGTTGGGGACAGTGGCAGGAGACCCAGTACTTC
TRBV11-2	-	TRBJ1-1	-	CASSLVALSCEAFF	TGTGCCAGCAGCTTAGTTGCATTGAGCTGTGAAGCTTTCTTT
TRBV3-1	-	TRBJ2-1	-	CASSPLAWDEQFF	TGTGCCAGCAGCCCCTTAGCCTGGGATGAGCAGTTCTTC
TRBV20-1	-	TRBJ2-3	TRBD2	CSARGPGTSGRRGTQYF	TGCAGTGCTAGAGGACCCGGGACTAGCGGGAGAAGGGGTACGCAGTATTTT
TRBV6-5	few	TRBJ1-2	-	CASSYEISYGYTF	TGTGCCAGCAGTTACGAAATCTCCTATGGCTACACCTTC
TRBV7-2	-	TRBJ2-7	-	CASSLVFSDEQYF	TGTGCCAGCAGCTTAGTCTTTAGCGACGAGCAGTACTTC
TRBV7-9	-	TRBJ2-7	TRBD1	CASSWGQGPSYEQYF	TGTGCCAGCAGCTGGGGACAGGGACCATCCTACGAGCAGTACTTC
TRBV7-9	-	TRBJ2-7	-	CASSPPTALPYNEQYF	TGTGCCAGCAGCCCACCGACAGCACTTCCCTACAATGAGCAGTACTTC
TRBV12-3/TRBV12-4	-	TRBJ2-1	TRBD2	CASRPGTSGRNEQFF	TGTGCCAGCAGGCCAGGGACTAGCGGCCGCAATGAGCAGTTCTTC
TRBV20-1	few	TRBJ1-5	-	CSAKQRGNSNQPQHF	TGCAGTGCTAAACAGAGGGGAAATAGCAATCAGCCCCAGCATTTT
TRBV18	-	TRBJ1-2	-	CASSPCDGYTF	TGTGCCAGCTCACCATGCGATGGCTACACCTTC
TRBV27	-	TRBJ1-6	-	CASSLLGHSPLHF	TGTGCCAGCAGTTTATTGGGTCATTCACCCCTCCACTTT
TRBV15	-	TRBJ2-5	-	CATSPTEQETQYF	TGTGCCACCAGCCCGACAGAGCAAGAGACCCAGTACTTC
TRBV5-5	-	TRBJ2-7	-	CASSLVPSADEQYF	TGTGCCAGCAGCTTGGTCCCAAGCGCGGATGAGCAGTACTTC
TRBV20-1	few	TRBJ2-1	TRBD2	CSAVSGRAWEQFF	TGCAGTGCAGTTAGCGGGAGGGCCTGGGAGCAGTTCTTC
TRBV20-1	few	TRBJ2-4	-	CSASREPGQPRDIQYF	TGCAGTGCTTCTAGGGAACCGGGACAACCAAGGGACATTCAGTACTTC
TRBV4-1	-	TRBJ1-2	-	CASSQDDRLLNYGYTF	TGCGCCAGCAGCCAAGATGACAGGTTGCTTAACTATGGCTACACCTTC
TRBV11-2	-	TRBJ2-7	TRBD1	CASMDRGTYEQYF	TGTGCCAGTATGGACAGGGGGACCTACGAGCAGTACTTC
TRBV6-5	-	TRBJ2-3	-	CASSYRPGITDTQYF	TGTGCCAGCAGTTACCGCCCAGGGATCACAGATACGCAGTATTTT
TRBV20-1	-	TRBJ2-4	-	CSARPLDVAKNIQYF	TGCAGTGCTAGGCCTTTAGACGTAGCCAAAAACATTCAGTACTTC
TRBV20-1	few	TRBJ1-3	TRBD1	CSANQGGDSGNTIYF	TGCAGTGCTAATCAGGGGGGAGACTCTGGAAACACCATATATTTT
TRBV29-1	few	TRBJ1-4	-	CSVAEGKLFF	TGCAGCGTAGCAGAGGGAAAACTGTTTTTT
TRBV12-3/TRBV12-4	-	TRBJ2-1	-	CASSLASTDEQFF	TGTGCCAGCAGTCTCGCCTCGACAGATGAGCAGTTCTTC
TRBV6-5	-	TRBJ1-5	-	CASSYYAGEEQPQHF	TGTGCCAGCAGTTACTATGCGGGGGAGGAACAGCCCCAGCATTTT
TRBV3-1	few	TRBJ2-6	-	CASSQGLRSSGANVLTF	TGTGCCAGCAGCCAAGGTCTGCGATCTTCTGGGGCCAACGTCCTGACTTTC
TRBV2	-	TRBJ2-7	TRBD1	CASKMPGQGAGNYEQYF	TGTGCCAGCAAAATGCCGGGACAGGGGGCTGGGAACTACGAGCAGTACTTC
TRBV7-2	-	TRBJ2-1	TRBD2	CASSWTSTKGNEQFF	TGTGCCAGCAGTTGGACTAGCACTAAGGGGAATGAGCAGTTCTTC
TRBV15	few	TRBJ1-2	-	CATSRGSPNYGYTF	TGTGCCACCAGCAGAGGTAGCCCTAACTATGGCTACACCTTC
TRBV15	-	TRBJ2-3	-	CATSRVDKVTDTQYF	TGTGCCACCAGCAGAGTGGACAAGGTTACAGATACGCAGTATTTT
TRBV12-3/TRBV12-4	-	TRBJ2-1	-	CASSEDREGDEQFF	TGTGCCAGCAGCGAGGACAGGGAGGGAGATGAGCAGTTCTTC
TRBV12-3/TRBV12-4	few	TRBJ2-3	TRBD2	CASKASGGTDTQYF	TGTGCCAGCAAGGCTAGCGGGGGCACAGATACGCAGTATTTT
TRBV10-3	-	TRBJ2-4	-	CAISEAGKNIQYF	TGTGCCATCAGTGAGGCGGGGAAAAACATTCAGTACTTC
TRBV7-8	few	TRBJ2-7	-	CASSLYQNSYEQYF	TGTGCCAGCAGCTTATATCAGAACTCCTACGAGCAGTACTTC
TRBV7-7	-	TRBJ1-1	-	CASSSRPGRAFF	TGTGCTAGCAGCTCACGCCCAGGACGCGCTTTCTTT
TRBV20-1	-	TRBJ2-5	-	CSAKTGPILNEQYF	TGCAGTGCTAAAACGGGACCCATCCTTAATGAGCAGTACTTC
TRBV14	-	TRBJ2-5	-	CASSLLDETQYF	TGTGCCAGCAGCCTCCTCGACGAGACCCAGTACTTC
TRBV7-9	few	TRBJ1-2	-	CASSSSYGQRNYGYTF	TGTGCCAGCAGCTCGAGTTACGGACAGAGGAACTATGGCTACACCTTC
TRBV12-5	many	TRBJ2-6	-	CASGPSGANVLTF	TGTGCCAGCGGCCCCTCTGGGGCCAACGTCCTGACTTTC